This T cell receptor (beta chain) was retrieved from a study of T cells in Graves' hyperthyroidism and ophthalmopathy. Trimming cost V 4 bases and J 5 bases, with 10 bases left between them. Germline CDR1 and CDR2: SGHRS and YFSETQ. The length of the CDR3 is 12 residues. Hyperthyroidism in the patients, aged 18 to 65, was newly diagnosed and under 2 months in duration. Uncontrolled infection, other autoimmune disease, pregnancy and lactation each barred patients from inclusion. TCR beta CDR3 sequences were amplified from RNA transcripts. With the HTBI primer set, the TCR CDR3 went through a first round of RT-PCR. One entry per CDR3 protein, called by TCRdb with MiXCR from the multiplex PCR reads. The sample contains roughly 420,000 distinct CDR3 sequences, about a sixth of which appear only once. Study observations and caveats: Most thyroid-expanded clonotypes above 0.001 were also found in blood.

This clonotype came up a few times. The antigen is undetermined. This sequence originates from a woman between 18 and 29 years old with Graves' hyperthyroidism. Specimen: blood. The rearrangement links TRBV5-1 to TRBJ2-7, with a weak D call TRBD1 (6 bases). The CDR3, as DNA: TGCGCCAGCAGCCGTAACAGGGACGAGCAGTACTTC. It yields the protein CASSRNRDEQYF.